This T cell receptor (beta chain) was observed in a study of technical replicates of blood from four donors (TCRdb year 2017). A note on this clone: No cognate antigen has been identified for it. It has no much larger one-base neighbor in the sample; base qualities were not kept.

V and J are trimmed by 7 bases and 7 bases, and the gene matches miss 4 bases of the junction. The CDR3 sequence holds 14 residues, the cysteine and phenylalanine included. Just CDR3 DNA is preserved here, 42 bases in frame from base 1. In the germline V gene, CDR1 corresponds to SNHLY and CDR2 to FYNNEI. Libraries were built with the immunoSEQ multiplex PCR assay. This is the immuneACCESS table as TCRdb keeps it, with only in-frame sequences that have V and J called. A part of the clones is gone; compared with another copy, unresolved V genes explain less than half, and the rest is unexplained. The sample has some 48,000 clones on record, roughly 90% of them singletons. The top ten clones comprise about 3.9% of the sample.

The clonotype was recovered from a human donor in good health. Some clones in this sample may be carry-over from other donors' samples. Sample: PBMCs. The chain is made from TRBV2 and TRBJ2-2; 12 bases in the middle match TRBD1. The CDR3 region has the sequence CASMGQGASGELFF. The bases are TGTGCCAGCATGGGACAGGGGGCTAGCGGGGAGCTGTTTTTT.